These 18 T cell receptor beta chains were all obtained from the same sample, sequenced in a study of blood T cell repertoires in COVID-19 (TCRdb year 2020). Library generation was performed with the immunoSEQ multiplex PCR assay. In TCRdb, the immuneACCESS table is reduced to in-frame sequences with V and J assigned. These tables do not hold every clone; where another copy was compared, an unresolved V gene accounts for under half, and the others remain unexplained. This sample comprises roughly 200,000 clones, around 90% of them detected only once. Roughly 6.7% of the sample rests with the top ten. Sequenced sample: peripheral blood. These receptors came from a middle-aged man with acute or convalescent COVID-19.

This chain joins TRBV19 and TRBJ2-1; 15 bases line up with TRBD2. The trim removed 4 bases at V and 1 base at J, leaving 11 bases unmatched. Germline lookup yields CDR1 LNHDA and CDR2 SQIVND (reference sequence). The CDR3 covers 20 residues. CDR3 loop: CASSTPPGTSGGPSYNEQFF. The CDR3 bases are TGTGCCAGTAGTACGCCTCCCGGGACTAGCGGGGGGCCATCCTACAATGAGCAGTTCTTC.

Worth noting for this clone: One junction end disagrees with the germline gene, perhaps due to a read error. The J gene is TRBJ2-3, the V gene TRBV7-7; 13 nucleotides match TRBD2. CDR1 SSHAT and CDR2 FNYEAQ come from the germline V gene (reference sequence). The CDR3 has 15 residues. The CDR3 spells CASSRGTSGADTQYF. CDR3 bases: TGTGCTAGCAGCCGTGGGACTAGCGGGGCAGATACGCAGTATTTT.

This clone was observed a single time. The chain recombines TRBV7-2 with TRBJ2-1; no firm D call. V dropped 5 bases and J dropped 6 bases, with 14 bases sitting between them. Germline values: CDR1 SGHTA, CDR2 FQGNSA. This CDR3 has 14 amino acids. The CDR3 coding sequence is TGTGCCAGCAGCCCTATGGGCTCGGCCAATGAGCAGTTCTTC. Amino acid sequence: CASSPMGSANEQFF.

The sample holds one count of this clone. The rearrangement links TRBV3-1 (or the pseudogene TRBV3-2) to TRBJ1-2, with a weak D call TRBD1 (5 bases). In germline, CDR1 is LGHDT, CDR2 YNNKEL (reference sequence). The V end was cut by 2 bases, the J end by 2 bases, with 9 bases between. The CDR3 has 14 amino acids. The CDR3: CASSQRTYNYGYTF. In DNA, the CDR3 is TGTGCCAGCAGCCAACGGACATACAACTATGGCTACACCTTC.

This rearrangement joins TRBV5-1 to TRBJ2-1; 11 positions agree with TRBD2. Looked up from germline, CDR1 is SGHRS and CDR2 is YFSETQ. This CDR3 region has 16 residues. V lost 1 base to trimming and J lost 8 bases; unmatched junction nucleotides: 8. CDR3 amino acids: CASSLTLAGGRDEQFF. CDR3 in DNA: TGCGCCAGCAGCTTGACGTTAGCGGGGGGGCGCGATGAGCAGTTCTTC.

This clone was counted once. This chain links TRBV3-1 (or the pseudogene TRBV3-2) with TRBJ1-1; D remains unclear. This CDR3 spans 12 amino acids. Deletions cut 3 bases from V and 1 base from J, with 3 bases between. CDR1 is LGHDT and CDR2 is YNNKEL in the germline V gene (reference sequence). Here the CDR3 reads CASSHGNTEAFF. CDR3 nucleotides: TGTGCCAGCAGCCACGGGAACACTGAAGCTTTCTTT.

CDR3 in amino acids: CATSRAQADRGYEQYF. CDR3 DNA sequence: TGTGCCACCAGCAGAGCTCAGGCGGACAGGGGTTACGAGCAGTACTTC. V gene TRBV15 combines with J gene TRBJ2-7; 9 bases are shared with TRBD1. The CDR3 loop spans 16 amino acids. Losses at the gene ends were 1 base for V and 4 bases for J; bases not matched to a gene: 8. Germline-derived CDR1 and CDR2 are LNHNV and YYDKDF (reference sequence).

V gene TRBV9 combines with J gene TRBJ2-3; a possible D gene is TRBD1 (5 bases). CDR3 length: 14 residues. The ends were cut back, 2 bases at V and 1 base at J, with 8 bases in the middle. CDR1 and CDR2 from the germline V gene are SGDLS and YYNGEE. CDR3 residues: CASSVQGGTDTQYF. The CDR3 region has the DNA TGTGCCAGCAGCGTGCAGGGTGGCACAGATACGCAGTATTTT.

The chain uses TRBV5-1 and TRBJ2-5; 11 bases are shared with TRBD2. The germline V gene encodes CDR1 SGHRS and CDR2 YFSETQ. With 0 bases clipped from V and 3 bases from J, the junction kept 7 bases outside the gene matches. The CDR3 length is 17 residues. This CDR3 reads CASSLGETSGVEETQYF. CDR3 nucleotides: TGCGCCAGCAGCTTGGGGGAGACTAGCGGGGTTGAAGAGACCCAGTACTTC.

This chain connects TRBV19 to TRBJ2-7; 7 bases align to TRBD2. Germline V CDR1 and CDR2: LNHDA, SQIVND (reference sequence). This CDR3 contains 14 residues. V trimming: 3 bases; J trimming: 6 bases; junction bases outside the gene matches: 8. CDR3 nucleotide sequence: TGTGCCAGTAGTATCGGGCGGGGGAAGAGCGAGCAGTACTTC. It translates to CASSIGRGKSEQYF.

The V call is TRBV30, the J call TRBJ2-7, with 7 positions matching TRBD1. J was trimmed by 6 bases and V by 5 bases; bases with no gene match: 7. This CDR3 region has 12 residues. Germline V gene data show CDR1 as GTSNPN and CDR2 as SVGIG (reference sequence). The DNA for the CDR3 is TGTGCCTGGGCCTCGGGACAGCTCGAGCAGTACTTC. It is translated as CAWASGQLEQYF.

The chain carries TRBV6-4 and TRBJ2-3, with 9 bases that match TRBD2. Trimming took 5 bases from V and 1 from J; bases not matched to a gene: 4. The CDR3 is 15 residues long. In germline, CDR1 is MRHNA, CDR2 SNTAGT. CDR3 bases: TGTGCCAGCAGTTCCCGCGGGGGGGGCACAGATACGCAGTATTTT. It codes for CASSSRGGGTDTQYF.

This rearrangement joins TRBV19 to TRBJ1-4, with D unresolved. Germline V gene data show CDR1 as LNHDA and CDR2 as SQIVND (reference sequence). V lost 5 bases to trimming and J lost 3 bases, with 13 bases between them. The CDR3 is 15 amino acids. CDR3 nucleotides: TGTGCCAGTAGTGTAAGACGGAGTTCTAATGAAAAACTGTTTTTT. It codes for CASSVRRSSNEKLFF.

CDR3 DNA: TGCAGCGCTTTAAACAGGGCTGAAGCTTTCTTT. Its protein is CSALNRAEAFF. The chain uses TRBV29-1 and TRBJ1-1; perhaps TRBD1 as D (6 bases). This CDR3 contains 11 residues. V was pared by 7 bases and J by 6 bases, with 12 bases between. CDR1 SQVTM and CDR2 ANQGSEA come from the germline V gene. Supplemented by reference TRBV29-1 and TRBJ1-1, the full variable domain reads SAVISQKPSRDICQRGTSLTIQCQVDSQVTMMFWYRQQPGQSLTLIATANQGSEATYESGFVIDKFPISRPNLTFSTLTVSNMSPEDSSIYLCSALNRAEAFFGQGTRLTVV.

The chain carries TRBV7-8 and TRBJ1-5; the match to TRBD1 covers 11 bases. This CDR3 has 15 amino acids. The ends lost 5 bases at V and 7 bases at J; junction bases unmatched: 7. The germline gives CDR1 SGHVS, CDR2 FQNEAQ. The CDR3 loop is CASSPRTGGLQPQHF. CDR3 DNA sequence: TGTGCCAGCAGCCCTCGGACAGGGGGCCTCCAGCCCCAGCATTTT.

The chain links TRBV5-1 to TRBJ2-7, with TRBD2 matching 8 bases. CDR3 size: 15 residues. Germline V gives CDR1 SGHRS, CDR2 YFSETQ. The V segment lost 2 bases and the J segment 3 bases; nucleotides outside the gene matches: 7. The CDR3 bases are TGCGCCAGCAGCTTAGGCAGCGGGGGTTTCTACGAGCAGTACTTC. Encoded protein: CASSLGSGGFYEQYF.

The rearrangement joins TRBV30 to TRBJ1-3; the D is unclear. The CDR3 loop spans 12 amino acids. Germline V gene data show CDR1 as GTSNPN and CDR2 as SVGIG (reference sequence). V lost 2 bases and J lost 7, with 9 bases in between. The CDR3 coding sequence is TGTGCCTGGAGTTTTTTGAGTAACACCATATATTTT. Translating gives CAWSFLSNTIYF.

V and J are TRBV3-1 (or the pseudogene TRBV3-2) and TRBJ2-2; 7 bases match TRBD1. CDR3 length: 15 amino acids. Per the germline V gene, CDR1 is LGHDT and CDR2 is YNNKEL (reference sequence). The V segment lost 3 bases and the J segment 8 bases; nucleotides outside the gene matches: 9. The CDR3 region is CASSQGDRRWGELFF. The CDR3 region has the DNA TGTGCCAGCAGCCAGGGGGACAGACGATGGGGGGAGCTGTTTTTT.